Detailed here is one T cell receptor beta chain. This specimen belongs to a study of OX40 agonist ivuxolimab in advanced cancers. The CDR3 has 14 residues. V dropped 3 bases and J dropped 5; count of bases not matched to a gene: 1. From germline, CDR1 is SGHDT and CDR2 YYEEEE. Some clones are missing from TCRdb's copy, which holds only in-frame ones; the method was immunoSEQ multiplex PCR. The repertoire holds 75,000 to 95,000 clones, with 89% as singletons. The sequencing here drew on CD4+ or CD8+ T cells sorted from blood, taken in a trial of the OX40 agonist ivuxolimab. The genes are TRBV5-6 and TRBJ1-4; TRBD1 matches 10 bases. This clonotype originated in an adult with an advanced solid tumor such as melanoma, head and neck, liver or kidney cancer. The CDR3 reads CASSWDRGNEKLFF. The CDR3, as DNA: TGTGCCAGCAGCTGGGACAGGGGAAATGAAAAACTGTTTTTT.